This is a list of T cell receptor beta chains from one sample in a study of blood T cell repertoires in COVID-19. The protocol was immunoSEQ multiplex PCR, while the TCRdb copy is restricted to in-frame clones and leaves out a portion. The sample has some 150,000 clones, around 82% seen once. Sequenced: peripheral blood. The origin of the receptors is a human donor with acute or convalescent COVID-19. The donor label of this sample is uncertain. Both conserved end residues are part of each CDR3. Each record gives: J gene, D gene, V gene, clone size, CDR3 protein, CDR3 DNA. A D gene is named only where the DNA matches it firmly. Size is omitted from some rows. Given values are once, few, many or a class for expanded clones.

TRBJ1-1 TRBD1 TRBV28 NA CASSRGGTNTEAFF TGTGCCAGCAGTAGAGGGGGCACGAACACTGAAGCTTTCTTT
TRBJ2-1 NA TRBV3-1/TRBV3-2 NA CASSQDWGGDEQFF TGTGCCAGCAGCCAAGATTGGGGGGGCGATGAGCAGTTCTTC
TRBJ1-6 TRBD1 TRBV6-5 NA CASRTGTDYNSPLHF TGTGCCAGCAGGACAGGGACGGACTATAATTCACCCCTCCACTTT
TRBJ2-3 NA TRBV5-1 NA CASSPGQFLGDSKDTQYF TGCGCCAGCAGCCCGGGCCAGTTTCTCGGGGACTCCAAGGATACGCAGTATTTT
TRBJ2-3 TRBD1 TRBV6-5 NA CASKPGQGVITQYF TGTGCCAGCAAACCGGGACAGGGCGTCATTACGCAGTATTTT
TRBJ1-2 NA TRBV18 NA CASSHTPSYGYTF TGTGCCAGCTCACACACACCAAGCTATGGCTACACCTTC
TRBJ1-4 TRBD1 TRBV11-3 once CASSLAGTGKSSTNEKLFF TGTGCCAGCAGCTTAGCCGGGACAGGGAAGAGTTCAACTAATGAAAAACTGTTTTTT
TRBJ2-7 NA TRBV4-2 NA CASSQDLGQTYEQYF TGTGCCAGCAGCCAAGATCTAGGACAGACCTACGAGCAGTACTTC
TRBJ2-1 TRBD2 TRBV7-2 NA CASKRLAGGQNEQFF TGTGCCAGCAAACGACTAGCGGGGGGGCAAAATGAGCAGTTCTTC
TRBJ2-1 TRBD2 TRBV6-4 once CASSLGTSPYNEQFF TGTGCCAGCAGCCTCGGGACTAGTCCTTACAATGAGCAGTTCTTC
TRBJ1-1 TRBD1 TRBV30 NA CAWTRDRNVPFF TGTGCCTGGACCCGGGACAGGAACGTCCCTTTCTTT
TRBJ1-1 TRBD1 TRBV7-3 NA CASSLDRDTEAFF TGTGCCAGCAGCCTCGACAGGGACACTGAAGCTTTCTTT
TRBJ2-7 TRBD1 TRBV7-7 NA CASSPGTGLFYEQYF TGTGCCAGCAGCCCCGGGACAGGGCTATTTTACGAGCAGTACTTC
TRBJ2-1 NA TRBV5-4 NA CASRYAGRFYNEQFF TGTGCCAGCAGGTACGCGGGACGTTTTTACAATGAGCAGTTCTTC
TRBJ1-3 TRBD1 TRBV2 NA CASSGWDRTVSGNTIYF TGTGCCAGCAGTGGTTGGGACAGGACCGTCTCTGGAAACACCATATATTTT
TRBJ2-3 TRBD2 TRBV4-1 NA CASSPRTSGGAADTQYF TGCGCCAGCAGCCCCCGGACTAGCGGGGGGGCAGCAGATACGCAGTATTTT
TRBJ1-1 TRBD1 TRBV4-1 once CASSQVYRGRNTEAFF TGCGCCAGCAGCCAGGTATACAGGGGTAGGAACACTGAAGCTTTCTTT
TRBJ1-1 TRBD1 TRBV3-1/TRBV3-2 few CASSPRTGRVTEAFF TGTGCCAGCAGCCCCCGGACAGGGAGGGTAACTGAAGCTTTCTTT
TRBJ2-1 TRBD2 TRBV7-2 NA CASSSGTSGGPNEQFF TGTGCCAGCAGCTCCGGGACTAGCGGGGGGCCCAATGAGCAGTTCTTC
TRBJ1-1 TRBD1 TRBV6-1 NA CASSVGQGGTEAFF TGTGCCAGCAGTGTGGGACAGGGTGGGACTGAAGCTTTCTTT
TRBJ2-7 TRBD1 TRBV9 NA CASSVNPGGSDEQYF TGTGCCAGCAGCGTAAACCCAGGGGGCAGCGACGAGCAGTACTTC
TRBJ1-5 NA TRBV6-5 NA CASSSTGGAYQPQHF TGTGCCAGCAGTTCCACCGGGGGGGCTTACCAGCCCCAGCATTTT
TRBJ1-4 NA TRBV6-5 few CASSWNRRDEKLFF TGTGCCAGCAGTTGGAATCGCAGGGATGAAAAACTGTTTTTT
TRBJ2-1 NA TRBV5-1 NA CASRAGNEQFF TGCGCCAGCAGGGCGGGGAATGAGCAGTTCTTC
TRBJ1-4 NA TRBV3-1/TRBV3-2 NA CASSQDLNEKLFF TGTGCCAGCAGCCAAGATCTGAATGAAAAACTGTTTTTT
TRBJ2-5 NA TRBV20-1 NA CSATGKTQYF TGCAGTGCTACAGGAAAGACCCAGTACTTC
TRBJ1-2 NA TRBV7-8 NA CASSSGPGGGANYGYTF TGTGCCAGCAGCTCGGGTCCGGGGGGGGGCGCTAACTATGGCTACACCTTC
TRBJ1-3 NA TRBV5-5 NA CASSFGTPTGNTIYF TGTGCCAGCAGCTTCGGGACACCGACTGGAAACACCATATATTTT
TRBJ1-5 TRBD1 TRBV27 NA CASSLRGETQPQHF TGTGCCAGCAGCCTCAGGGGGGAAACTCAGCCCCAGCATTTT
TRBJ1-3 NA TRBV10-1 NA CASLTRQVILGNTIYF TGCGCCAGCCTCACGAGACAGGTTATATTGGGAAACACCATATATTTT
TRBJ1-1 NA TRBV11-2 few CASSFRTGNPTEAFF TGTGCCAGCAGCTTCAGAACAGGCAACCCCACTGAAGCTTTCTTT
TRBJ1-4 NA TRBV3-1/TRBV3-2 once CASSQGGEKLFF TGTGCCAGCAGCCAGGGAGGGGAAAAACTGTTTTTT
TRBJ2-7 TRBD1 TRBV30 NA CAWSVRRSGQGYEQYF TGTGCCTGGAGTGTCCGTCGTTCGGGACAGGGCTACGAGCAGTACTTC
TRBJ1-5 NA TRBV28 NA CASSLLSGDQPQHF TGTGCCAGCAGTTTATTGTCAGGTGATCAGCCCCAGCATTTT
TRBJ1-2 NA TRBV7-8 NA CASSLDQGYYGYTF TGTGCCAGCAGCCTAGATCAGGGTTACTATGGCTACACCTTC
TRBJ2-1 TRBD2 TRBV30 NA CASRWTSGRNEQFF TGTGCCTCCAGGTGGACTAGCGGGAGGAATGAGCAGTTCTTC
TRBJ2-7 TRBD2 TRBV6-5 NA CASSYSTSGRSEQYF TGTGCCAGCAGTTACTCGACTAGCGGGAGGAGTGAGCAGTACTTC
TRBJ1-5 TRBD1 TRBV27 NA CASRPTGGYQPQHF TGTGCCAGCAGACCGACAGGGGGTTATCAGCCCCAGCATTTT
TRBJ1-3 NA TRBV28 NA CASSLWASSSGNTIYF TGTGCCAGCAGTTTATGGGCATCCAGCTCTGGAAACACCATATATTTT
TRBJ1-5 TRBD1 TRBV6-5 NA CASNVTGGSNQPQHF TGTGCCAGCAACGTAACAGGGGGTAGCAATCAGCCCCAGCATTTT
TRBJ1-1 NA TRBV19 NA CASSLRNTEAFF TGTGCCAGTAGCCTCAGGAACACTGAAGCTTTCTTT
TRBJ2-5 TRBD1 TRBV7-3 NA CASSPGQGETQYF TGTGCCAGCAGCCCGGGACAGGGAGAGACCCAGTACTTC
TRBJ1-5 NA TRBV6-6 NA CASSYTPSGGNQPQHF TGTGCCAGCAGTTACACCCCTTCAGGTGGCAATCAGCCCCAGCATTTT
TRBJ2-3 NA TRBV6-5 NA CASHISGSTDTQYF TGTGCCAGCCACATCAGCGGGTCCACAGATACGCAGTATTTT
TRBJ2-7 NA TRBV18 NA CASSPTPRSSYEQYF TGTGCCAGCTCACCAACCCCTCGGAGCTCCTACGAGCAGTACTTC
TRBJ2-2 NA TRBV5-1 NA CASSPDSFGELFF TGCGCCAGCAGCCCCGACAGTTTCGGGGAGCTGTTTTTT
TRBJ1-1 NA TRBV6-5 NA CASRTQRGGSTEAFF TGTGCCAGCAGGACCCAGAGGGGGGGAAGCACTGAAGCTTTCTTT
TRBJ1-3 NA TRBV4-1 NA CASSFNPGDGGNTIYF TGCGCCAGCAGTTTTAATCCAGGGGACGGAGGAAACACCATATATTTT
TRBJ2-7 NA TRBV12-1 few CASSSTWGQGLYEQYF TGTGCCAGCAGCTCCACCTGGGGACAGGGTCTCTACGAGCAGTACTTC
TRBJ1-3 NA TRBV18 NA CASFSTGPGNTIYF TGTGCCAGCTTTTCTACAGGGCCCGGAAACACCATATATTTT
TRBJ2-1 TRBD2 TRBV7-2 NA CASSSQTSRRGNEQFF TGTGCCAGCAGCTCTCAGACTAGCAGGCGGGGAAATGAGCAGTTCTTC
TRBJ1-4 NA TRBV15 NA CATSRDPGWDEKLFF TGTGCCACCAGCAGAGATCCAGGGTGGGATGAAAAACTGTTTTTT
TRBJ2-3 TRBD2 TRBV5-1 NA CASSLLAGANTDTQYF TGCGCCAGCAGCTTACTAGCGGGGGCAAACACAGATACGCAGTATTTT
TRBJ1-2 TRBD1 TRBV18 NA CASSPQGGGDYGYTF TGTGCCAGCTCACCACAAGGAGGGGGCGACTATGGCTACACCTTC
TRBJ1-2 TRBD1 TRBV2 NA CASSLQGRSNSGYGYTF TGTGCCAGCAGTCTACAGGGGAGGAGTAATTCAGGCTATGGCTACACCTTC